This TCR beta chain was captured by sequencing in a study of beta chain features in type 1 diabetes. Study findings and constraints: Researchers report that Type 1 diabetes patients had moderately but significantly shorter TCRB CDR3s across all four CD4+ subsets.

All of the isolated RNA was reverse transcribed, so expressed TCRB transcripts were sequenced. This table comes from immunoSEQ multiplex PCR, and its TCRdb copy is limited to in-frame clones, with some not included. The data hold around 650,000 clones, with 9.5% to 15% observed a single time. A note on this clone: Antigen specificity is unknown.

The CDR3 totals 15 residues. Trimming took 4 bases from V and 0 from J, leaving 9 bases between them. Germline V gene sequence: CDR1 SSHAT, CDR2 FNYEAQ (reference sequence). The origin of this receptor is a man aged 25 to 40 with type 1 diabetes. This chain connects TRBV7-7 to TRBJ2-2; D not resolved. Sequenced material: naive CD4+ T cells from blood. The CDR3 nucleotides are TGTGCCAGCAGCTATCGGACGGCGAACACCGGGGAGCTGTTTTTT. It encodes CASSYRTANTGELFF.